This TCR beta chain was sequenced for a study of blood T cell repertoires in COVID-19. Study details: Researchers got acute and convalescent COVID-19 samples from the United States, Italy and Spain.

This CDR3 region has 16 residues. V shed 3 bases and J 3 bases; nucleotides not matched to a gene: 12. CDR1 and CDR2 (germline): SGHRS, YFSETQ. Only in-frame clones appear in the TCRdb table, and some are missing; sequencing was by immunoSEQ multiplex PCR. The sample lists almost 100,000 clones, roughly 86% seen once, with 10% in the top ten. Sequencing was performed on peripheral blood. The TCR sequence derives from a middle-aged man with acute or convalescent COVID-19. The chain employs TRBV5-1 and TRBJ2-7; 7 bases match TRBD2. The CDR3 loop is CASSSRGSGTYYEQYF. CDR3 DNA: TGCGCCAGCAGCTCGCGAGGGAGCGGGACCTACTACGAGCAGTACTTC.